This T cell receptor (beta chain) is from a study of blood T cell repertoires in COVID-19 (dated by TCRdb to 2018 to 2020). Regarding the study in general: Collaborator samples came from the United States, Italy and Spain and covered acute and convalescent phases of COVID-19. The prospective study material was composed of cDNA or gDNA derived from T cells, B-cell-depleted T cells, or PBMCs. The dataset comprised deeply sampled blood TCRbeta repertoires from subjects exposed to, actively infected with, or recovered from COVID-19. Nearly every sample came with metadata listing a de-identified subject ID, COVID-19 status, age in years and sex. Samples were obtained from the ongoing ImmuneRACE study (first 160 participants) and from over 1,000 subjects provided by 6 global collaborators. Where HLA class I and class II types were available, the types were taken from metadata supplied by the sample provider, not from assay-based typing. The repertoires were released in a freely available public database intended as a resource for research on the immune response to SARS-CoV-2. General study outcomes and caveats: Clinical and demographic metadata were provided uncurated, with the amount varying by source and participant.

Turning to this clone: Its specific antigen is unknown. Base qualities are not at hand, and no much larger clone is one base apart.

At the junction V is shortened by 10 bases and J by 7 bases; bases outside the gene matches: 9. Sequences MNHEY (CDR1) and SVGAGI (CDR2) are obtained from the germline V gene. From cysteine to phenylalanine, the CDR3 is 13 amino acids long. Only the CDR3 DNA stays, 39 bases, in frame from base 1. TCRbeta CDR3 regions were amplified from genomic DNA using the immunoSEQ Assay, a bias-controlled multiplex PCR. The paper's data handling went like this. Within the assay, amplification of reference gene primers was used to estimate how many nucleated cells each sample contained. To quantify the absolute abundance of each unique TCRbeta CDR3 rearrangement, sequence reads were collapsed and filtered. For each sample, productive Simpson clonality was calculated as the square root of Simpson's diversity index across productive rearrangements. This is the immuneACCESS table as TCRdb keeps it, with only in-frame sequences that have V and J called. A part of the clones is gone; compared with another copy, unresolved V genes explain less than half, and the rest is unexplained. D and trimming come from the DNA, and the V and J calls and clone size come from that table. The sample table contains some 30,000 clones; only one count was recorded for around 88% of them. The ten largest clones take up roughly a quarter of the sample.

Each collaborating institution followed its own protocols to collect whole blood in K2EDTA tubes. For TCRbeta analysis, collaborators shipped samples in one of three forms: frozen whole blood, isolated PBMCs, or DNA extracted from either of those sample types. The chain joins TRBV6-5 to TRBJ1-2; a stretch of 10 junction bases matches TRBD1. What was sequenced was peripheral blood. This clonotype originated in a human donor in a cohort sampled during active COVID-19. The nucleotide sequence is TGTGCCACGACCCGACAGGGGGCGTTTGGCTACACCTTC. This encodes CATTRQGAFGYTF.